What follows are 24 T cell receptor beta chains derived from one specimen sequenced in a study of beta chain features in type 1 diabetes. General observations from the study: Among all four CD4+ subsets, Type 1 diabetes patients had TCRB CDR3s that were moderately but significantly shorter.

No antigen has been identified for these receptors. Of the isolated RNA, all was reverse transcribed, and so the sequenced material was expressed TCRB transcripts. The method was immunoSEQ multiplex PCR; TCRdb's version includes in-frame clones alone and lacks a portion of them. The top ten hold roughly 0.028% of the sample, which has roughly 250,000 clones, roughly 20% seen once. Sequencing was performed on naive CD4+ T cells from blood. The source is a woman between 35 and 50 years old with type 1 diabetes.

This clone has only a few counts. The chain links TRBV18 to TRBJ2-2, with 8 positions matching TRBD1. V dropped 6 bases and J dropped 4; count of bases not matched to a gene: 10. This CDR3 spans 16 amino acids. CDR1 is KGHSH and CDR2 is LQKENI in the germline V gene. CDR3 DNA: TGTGCCAGCTCGCGACAGGGGAATAAGGCCACCGGGGAGCTGTTTTTT. Its protein is CASSRQGNKATGELFF.

Only a few counts were recorded for this clone. The CDR3 sequence is CASSAGDPDTQYF. The CDR3 coding sequence is TGTGCCAGCTCAGCGGGCGATCCAGATACGCAGTATTTT. The chain has TRBV18 and TRBJ2-3, with a weak D call TRBD2 (5 bases). The CDR3 is made up of 13 amino acids. CDR1 and CDR2 (germline): KGHSH, LQKENI. Trimming took 5 bases from V and 4 from J, leaving 10 bases between them.

This chain uses TRBV27 with TRBJ1-2, with 7 bases fitting TRBD1. This CDR3 has 14 residues. Germline loops: CDR1 MNHEY, CDR2 SMNVEV (reference sequence). J gave up 3 bases and V 6 bases, and 7 bases lay outside the gene matches. In DNA, the CDR3 is TGTGCCAGCAGAAAGGGGGCGGAGGACTATGGCTACACCTTC. Its protein is CASRKGAEDYGYTF.

The chain uses TRBV5-4 and TRBJ1-2; D is possibly TRBD1 (5 bases). Germline loops: CDR1 SGHNT, CDR2 YYREEE (reference sequence). Trimming took 4 bases from V and 4 from J, leaving 11 bases between them. The CDR3 is made up of 13 amino acids. The CDR3: CASSGVGGYGYTF. Written as DNA, the CDR3 is TGTGCCAGCAGCGGGGTGGGGGGCTATGGCTACACCTTC.

This clone was observed a few times. The chain joins TRBV29-1 to TRBJ1-2; 9 nucleotides match TRBD1. The junction had 5 bases not matched to a gene; V was cut back by 6 bases and J by 0 bases. Germline assignment: CDR1 SQVTM and CDR2 ANQGSEA. CDR3 size: 14 residues. The chain's CDR3 is CSVEDRGANYGYTF. Written as DNA, the CDR3 is TGCAGCGTGGAGGACAGGGGAGCTAACTATGGCTACACCTTC.

J is TRBJ2-1 and V is TRBV28; 13 bases agree with TRBD2. The CDR3 length is 16 residues. Looked up from germline, CDR1 is MDHEN and CDR2 is SYDVKM. V lost 8 bases and J lost 8; bases outside the gene matches: 12. CDR3 sequence (DNA): TGTGCCAGCCTGAACCAGGGACTAGCGGGGAATGATGAGCAGTTCTTC. Translation gives CASLNQGLAGNDEQFF.

This clone has only one observation. J is TRBJ2-6 and V is TRBV7-3; no firm D call. With 1 base removed from V and 2 bases from J, the gap between germline ends came to 6 bases. The CDR3 is 15 residues long. CDR1 is SGHTA and CDR2 is FQGTGA in the germline V gene. DNA of the CDR3: TGTGCCAGCAGCTTAATGTCCACTGGGGCCAACGTCCTGACTTTC. Its translation is CASSLMSTGANVLTF. Based on the CDR3 plus reference TRBV7-3 and TRBJ2-6, the full variable domain is GAGVSQTPSNKVTEKGKYVELRCDPISGHTALYWYRQSLGQGPEFLIYFQGTGAADDSGLPNDRFFAVRPEGSVSTLKIQRTERGDSAVYLCASSLMSTGANVLTFGAGSRLTVL.

The CDR3, as DNA: TGTGCCAGCAGCCGGGTCGCTCACACAATGAACACTGAAGCTTTCTTT. Protein sequence: CASSRVAHTMNTEAFF. The chain combines TRBV5-4 with TRBJ1-1, with D hard to call. This CDR3 has 16 amino acids. Looked up from germline, CDR1 is SGHNT and CDR2 is YYREEE (reference sequence). V dropped 4 bases and J dropped 0 bases, with 16 bases sitting between them.

This clone was seen more than once but under ten times. Distinct nucleotide sequences in the sample also encode this CDR3. The chain couples TRBV18 to TRBJ1-1, with D possibly being TRBD1 (5 bases). V shed 3 bases and J shed 5 bases, with 10 bases lying between them. The CDR3 runs 13 residues. From germline, CDR1 is KGHSH and CDR2 LQKENI. The CDR3: CASSPGLGTEAFF. CDR3 coding DNA: TGTGCCAGCTCACCGGGGCTCGGAACTGAAGCTTTCTTT.

The chain couples TRBV18 to TRBJ1-1, with TRBD1 identical over 7 bases. The J segment lost 5 bases and the V segment lost 2 bases, leaving 5 bases of the junction unmatched. The CDR3 sequence is 14 residues long. Per the germline V gene, CDR1 is KGHSH and CDR2 is LQKENI. The CDR3 loop is CASSPNRGGTEAFF. DNA of the CDR3: TGTGCCAGCTCACCAAACAGGGGTGGGACTGAAGCTTTCTTT.

This clone was picked up a small number of times. The rearrangement joins TRBV7-9 to TRBJ2-7, with 10 bases fitting TRBD1. The CDR3 covers 14 residues. Looked up from germline, CDR1 is SEHNR and CDR2 is FQNEAQ (reference sequence). Unmatched junction bases numbered 7, after V lost 10 bases and J lost 1 base. The CDR3 is CATRDRGLSYEQYF. CDR3 DNA: TGTGCCACCCGGGACAGGGGACTATCCTACGAGCAGTACTTC. The full variable domain, rest sourced from reference TRBV7-9 and TRBJ2-7, is DTGVSQNPRHKITKRGQNVTFRCDPISEHNRLYWYRQTLGQGPEFLTYFQNEAQLEKSRLLSDRFSAERPKGSFSTLEIQRTEQGDSAMYLCATRDRGLSYEQYFGPGTRLTVT.

This clone was seen more than once but under ten times. The gene calls are TRBV2 and TRBJ2-7; 8 nucleotides match TRBD1. CDR3 length: 16 amino acids. J gave up 3 bases and V 2 bases, and 9 bases lay outside the gene matches. Germline CDR1 is SNHLY and CDR2 is FYNNEI. The DNA of the CDR3 is TGTGCCAGCAGTGAACTAGAGACAGGGGCCAACTACGAGCAGTACTTC. It translates to CASSELETGANYEQYF.

The V gene is TRBV9, the J gene TRBJ1-6, with D unclear. Trimming took off 0 bases at V and 0 bases at J, with 4 bases between the two ends. The germline V gene has CDR1 SGDLS and CDR2 YYNGEE. The CDR3 covers 15 residues. Written as DNA, the CDR3 is TGTGCCAGCAGCGTAGGTAGCTCCTATAATTCACCCCTCCACTTT. It yields the protein CASSVGSSYNSPLHF. Supplemented by reference TRBV9 and TRBJ1-6, the full variable domain reads DSGVTQTPKHLITATGQRVTLRCSPRSGDLSVYWYQQSLDQGLQFLIQYYNGEERAKGNILERFSAQQFPDLHSELNLSSLELGDSALYFCASSVGSSYNSPLHFGNGTRLTVT.

This clone was seen a few times. The chain employs TRBV2 and TRBJ2-1; D may be TRBD2 (6 bases). The V and J ends lost 0 bases and 7 bases respectively, with 10 bases between them. Germline CDR1 and CDR2: SNHLY and FYNNEI. The CDR3 is 14 residues long. Written as DNA, the CDR3 is TGTGCCAGCAGTGAAGCGCTAGCGTGGAATGAGCAGTTCTTC. It encodes CASSEALAWNEQFF.

This clone was seen more than once but under ten times. This chain joins TRBV7-2 and TRBJ2-7; D is unclear. Germline assignment: CDR1 SGHTA and CDR2 FQGNSA. The CDR3 totals 14 residues. V shed 1 base and J shed 2 bases, with 9 bases lying between them. Here the CDR3 DNA reads TGTGCCAGCAGCTTAGGTCAGGCGACCTACGAGCAGTACTTC. This sequence encodes CASSLGQATYEQYF.

The rearrangement links TRBV27 to TRBJ2-7; 9 bases match TRBD1. This CDR3 is built from 14 residues. CDR1 and CDR2 (germline): MNHEY, SMNVEV (reference sequence). V lost 5 bases, J lost 5 bases, and 7 bases stayed unmatched. Here the CDR3 reads CASSQTQGANEQYF. Written as DNA, the CDR3 is TGTGCCAGCAGTCAGACACAGGGGGCAAACGAGCAGTACTTC.

This clone occurred a few times. The chain uses TRBV29-1 and TRBJ1-2; 7 nucleotides agree with TRBD1. V lost 3 bases and J lost 4; bases outside the gene matches: 5. This CDR3 is 13 amino acids long. Germline CDR1 SQVTM, CDR2 ANQGSEA. CDR3 amino acids: CSVDGGQPYGYTF. CDR3 DNA sequence: TGCAGCGTTGATGGGGGACAGCCCTATGGCTACACCTTC.

The CDR3 DNA reads TGTGCCAGTCAAAGCAGGGCGCCCAACGAAGCTTTCTTT. Translating gives CASQSRAPNEAFF. The chain recombines TRBV19 with TRBJ1-1; D might be TRBD1 (5 bases). There are 13 residues in the CDR3. The V gene's germline CDR1 is LNHDA and CDR2 SQIVND (reference sequence). V was trimmed by 8 bases and J by 8 bases, leaving 18 bases between them.

The genes are TRBV28 and TRBJ2-7, with D possibly TRBD2 on 5 matching bases. Germline lookup yields CDR1 MDHEN and CDR2 SYDVKM. The V and J ends lost 5 bases and 9 bases respectively, with 23 bases between them. The CDR3 runs 15 residues. CDR3 nucleotide sequence: TGTGCCAGCAGTGGAGCCGGGGAGCAACCCTTCGGGCAGTACTTC. Its translation: CASSGAGEQPFGQYF.

V and J are TRBV28 and TRBJ2-2; 10 bases fit TRBD1. Germline CDR1 reads MDHEN; CDR2 reads SYDVKM. Germline trimming cut 7 bases from V and 7 bases from J; bases unmatched to any gene: 6. The CDR3 runs to 14 residues. CDR3 sequence: CASNDRGPGGELFF. CDR3 nucleotides: TGTGCCAGCAATGACAGGGGGCCCGGCGGGGAGCTGTTTTTT.

The V and J genes are TRBV4-2 and TRBJ1-1; D call uncertain. The CDR3 sequence is 15 residues long. The germline CDR1 and CDR2 sequences are LGHNA and YNFKEQ. V lost 1 base to trimming and J lost 3 bases, with 12 bases between them. The CDR3 sequence: CASSQAGRGYTEAFF. CDR3 coding DNA: TGTGCCAGCAGCCAAGCTGGCCGAGGGTACACTGAAGCTTTCTTT.

The sample holds one count of this clone. This rearrangement joins TRBV19 to TRBJ1-4; a weak D match, TRBD1 (6 bases). V lost 6 bases and J 8 bases, leaving 10 bases between the germline ends. The germline CDR1 and CDR2 sequences are LNHDA and SQIVND (reference sequence). The CDR3 contains 12 residues. In DNA form, the CDR3 reads TGTGCCAGTAGGGGGGCGGAGGAAAAACTGTTTTTT. Its protein product is CASRGAEEKLFF. Together with reference TRBV19 and TRBJ1-4, the CDR3 gives the full variable domain: DGGITQSPKYLFRKEGQNVTLSCEQNLNHDAMYWYRQDPGQGLRLIYYSQIVNDFQKGDIAEGYSVSREKKESFPLTVTSAQKNPTAFYLCASRGAEEKLFFGSGTQLSVL.

The chain carries TRBV11-1 and TRBJ1-1; TRBD1 might be the D (5 bases). V gave up 4 bases and J gave up 1 base, with 13 bases separating them. Germline CDR1 reads SGHAT; CDR2 reads FQDESV (reference sequence). The CDR3 extends over 15 amino acids. The DNA of the CDR3 is TGTGCCAGCAGCTGGGGGGTGGCAGCGAACACTGAAGCTTTCTTT. This sequence encodes CASSWGVAANTEAFF.

The chain couples TRBV29-1 to TRBJ2-3; 7 nucleotides agree with TRBD1. CDR3 length: 12 residues. Germline V CDR1 and CDR2: SQVTM, ANQGSEA. The trim removed 5 bases at V and 4 bases at J, leaving 3 bases unmatched. The CDR3 region has the DNA TGCAGCGTTCGACAGGGCCCAGATACGCAGTATTTT. Its protein is CSVRQGPDTQYF.